This T cell receptor beta chain was retrieved from a study of T cells in Graves' hyperthyroidism and ophthalmopathy. Amplified TCR beta CDR3 regions came from RNA transcripts. A set of HTBI primers served as the primers for a first-round RT-PCR of the TCR CDR3. Each CDR3 protein is one row after TCRdb ran MiXCR on the multiplex PCR reads. The repertoire includes around 270,000 distinct CDR3 sequences, about 19% of them detected once, and 35% to 40% sits in the top ten. The CDR3 is 13 residues long. The V and J ends lost 4 bases and 1 base respectively, with 8 bases between them. Germline V gives CDR1 SGHNT, CDR2 YYREEE (reference sequence). This clonotype appeared a few times. Isolation of PBMCs was performed on about 10 ml fresh peripheral blood.

The source of this sequence is a man aged 45-65 years with Graves' ophthalmopathy. This rearrangement joins TRBV5-4 to TRBJ1-1; D is undetermined. Sequenced sample: blood. The CDR3 DNA is TGTGCCAGCAGCGAGGAAACGAACACTGAAGCTTTCTTT. It codes for CASSEETNTEAFF.